The clone carrying this TCR beta chain showed up many times. Time point reported: pre-sensitization, week 0. Described treatment: therapeutic diphenylcyclopropenone sensitization with weekly scalp DPC. Ahead of applying each patch test, blood was sampled. The data are from a study of human T cells and chemical hapten exposure. The overall study: Upper-back patch tests with 0.01% DPC were read at 6 days. Alopecia universalis, totalis or areata was present in patients who were mostly female.

In the authors' methods: A per-sample median of 95,638 TCRs was observed, with a range of roughly 23,224 to 700,000. One entry per CDR3 protein, called by TCRdb with MiXCR from the RACE reads. TCRdb, rather than the study authors, made the V and J calls. The sample carries 50,000 to 65,000 distinct CDR3 sequences, around 7% recorded once. V was trimmed by 5 bases and J by 2 bases, leaving 14 bases between them. Per the germline V gene, CDR1 is MNHEY and CDR2 is SVGAGI. The CDR3 covers 15 residues. The sample was whole blood, taken in connection with sensitization to the hapten diphenylcyclopropenone (DPC). The source is a woman under 40 with alopecia areata. Some clones in this sample may be carry-over from other donors' samples. The chain couples TRBV6-5 to TRBJ2-3, with D possibly being TRBD2 (6 bases). The CDR3 is CASSTGGKPTDTQYF. The CDR3 DNA sequence: TGTGCCAGCAGTACCGGGGGTAAACCCACAGATACGCAGTATTTT.